These T cell receptor beta chains were read from a single sample in a study of cytomegalovirus exposure and HLA in healthy donors. Generated by immunoSEQ multiplex PCR, the TCRdb table keeps only in-frame clones and is missing some. Of 180,000 or so clones in the sample, more than 60% were seen once. Specimen: PBMCs. The receptors derive from a woman aged 40 to 55 in good health and CMV-seropositive. The CDR3 runs from the conserved cysteine through the conserved F or W. Fields, in order: J gene, D gene, V gene, clone size, CDR3 protein, CDR3 DNA. The D gene is left open where the match is weak. Where a row states a size, it is once, few, many or the class of an expanded clone; other rows omit it.

J gene: TRBJ1-1; D gene: TRBD1; V gene: TRBV18; clone size: NA; CDR3 protein: CASSRATGGASNTEAFF; CDR3 DNA: TGTGCCAGCTCACGAGCAACAGGGGGCGCGTCGAACACTGAAGCTTTCTTT
J gene: TRBJ1-3; D gene: NA; V gene: TRBV7-2; clone size: NA; CDR3 protein: CASSPSPGTGNTIYF; CDR3 DNA: TGTGCCAGCAGCCCATCCCCAGGCACTGGAAACACCATATATTTT
J gene: TRBJ1-5; D gene: TRBD1; V gene: TRBV30; clone size: NA; CDR3 protein: CAWSVTGNQPQHF; CDR3 DNA: TGTGCCTGGAGTGTGACAGGGAATCAGCCCCAGCATTTT
J gene: TRBJ2-2; D gene: NA; V gene: TRBV7-2; clone size: NA; CDR3 protein: CASEGWRGELFF; CDR3 DNA: TGTGCCAGTGAGGGTTGGCGCGGGGAGCTGTTTTTT
J gene: TRBJ2-3; D gene: TRBD2; V gene: TRBV9; clone size: NA; CDR3 protein: CASSVGAGGSTDTQYF; CDR3 DNA: TGTGCCAGCAGCGTAGGGGCGGGGGGAAGCACAGATACGCAGTATTTT
J gene: TRBJ2-5; D gene: TRBD2; V gene: TRBV7-2; clone size: NA; CDR3 protein: CASSAGLAGLGEQYF; CDR3 DNA: TGTGCCAGCAGCGCCGGACTAGCTGGGTTGGGGGAGCAGTACTTC
J gene: TRBJ2-3; D gene: NA; V gene: TRBV7-2; clone size: NA; CDR3 protein: CASSLRAGADTQYF; CDR3 DNA: TGTGCCAGCAGCTTGCGGGCCGGGGCAGATACGCAGTATTTT
J gene: TRBJ2-5; D gene: NA; V gene: TRBV5-1; clone size: NA; CDR3 protein: CASSFGRVQETQYF; CDR3 DNA: TGCGCCAGCAGCTTCGGCAGGGTCCAAGAGACCCAGTACTTC
J gene: TRBJ2-3; D gene: TRBD2; V gene: TRBV5-4; clone size: NA; CDR3 protein: CASRDARTSGVTDTQYF; CDR3 DNA: TGTGCCAGCAGGGACGCCAGGACTAGCGGAGTGACAGATACGCAGTATTTT
J gene: TRBJ2-3; D gene: NA; V gene: TRBV9; clone size: once; CDR3 protein: CASSSDGEGDTQYF; CDR3 DNA: TGTGCCAGCAGCTCAGACGGGGAAGGGGATACGCAGTATTTT
J gene: TRBJ1-1; D gene: TRBD1; V gene: TRBV23-1; clone size: NA; CDR3 protein: CASSQFGGWGQGEHSEAFF; CDR3 DNA: TGCGCCAGCAGTCAATTCGGTGGTTGGGGACAGGGCGAGCACTCTGAAGCTTTCTTT
J gene: TRBJ1-4; D gene: NA; V gene: TRBV5-1; clone size: once; CDR3 protein: CASSWGPGGPNEKLFF; CDR3 DNA: TGCGCCAGCAGCTGGGGACCGGGGGGGCCTAATGAAAAACTGTTTTTT
J gene: TRBJ2-1; D gene: NA; V gene: TRBV5-1; clone size: once; CDR3 protein: CASSLDRVWSYNEQFF; CDR3 DNA: TGCGCCAGCAGCTTGGACAGGGTTTGGTCCTACAATGAGCAGTTCTTC
J gene: TRBJ2-1; D gene: TRBD2; V gene: TRBV27; clone size: few; CDR3 protein: CASSRPGLAASSYNEQFF; CDR3 DNA: TGTGCCAGCAGTCGACCGGGACTAGCGGCTTCCTCCTACAATGAGCAGTTCTTC
J gene: TRBJ2-5; D gene: TRBD2; V gene: TRBV5-1; clone size: few; CDR3 protein: CASSLAVAGEETQYF; CDR3 DNA: TGCGCCAGCAGCTTGGCTGTAGCGGGAGAAGAGACCCAGTACTTC
J gene: TRBJ1-1; D gene: NA; V gene: TRBV10-3; clone size: NA; CDR3 protein: CAISGSPGGDTEAFF; CDR3 DNA: TGTGCCATCAGTGGATCCCCGGGGGGGGACACTGAAGCTTTCTTT
J gene: TRBJ2-7; D gene: TRBD1; V gene: TRBV18; clone size: NA; CDR3 protein: CASSLGTGFREQYF; CDR3 DNA: TGTGCCAGCTCACTCGGGACAGGTTTTAGGGAGCAGTACTTC
J gene: TRBJ2-3; D gene: TRBD2; V gene: TRBV4-2; clone size: NA; CDR3 protein: CASSRGAGDFGGDTQYF; CDR3 DNA: TGTGCCAGCAGTCGCGGAGCGGGAGATTTTGGAGGAGATACGCAGTATTTT
J gene: TRBJ1-4; D gene: NA; V gene: TRBV6-1; clone size: few; CDR3 protein: CASSVGAGEKLFF; CDR3 DNA: TGTGCCAGCAGTGTTGGAGCTGGTGAAAAACTGTTTTTT
J gene: TRBJ2-3; D gene: NA; V gene: TRBV4-1; clone size: NA; CDR3 protein: CASSQESDRTDTQYF; CDR3 DNA: TGCGCCAGCAGCCAAGAGAGCGATCGCACAGATACGCAGTATTTT
J gene: TRBJ1-1; D gene: TRBD1; V gene: TRBV6-5; clone size: NA; CDR3 protein: CASSEGDRETEAFF; CDR3 DNA: TGTGCCAGCAGTGAAGGCGACAGGGAAACTGAAGCTTTCTTT
J gene: TRBJ1-2; D gene: TRBD1; V gene: TRBV2; clone size: NA; CDR3 protein: CASSENLLQGDYGYTF; CDR3 DNA: TGTGCCAGCAGCGAAAATCTATTACAGGGGGACTATGGCTACACCTTC
J gene: TRBJ2-7; D gene: TRBD2; V gene: TRBV10-3; clone size: NA; CDR3 protein: CAISESGLAGEYYEQYF; CDR3 DNA: TGTGCCATCAGTGAATCGGGACTAGCGGGAGAGTACTACGAGCAGTACTTC
J gene: TRBJ1-2; D gene: TRBD1; V gene: TRBV6-6; clone size: NA; CDR3 protein: CASSEDRGGSGYTF; CDR3 DNA: TGTGCCAGCAGCGAGGACAGGGGGGGGAGTGGCTACACCTTC
J gene: TRBJ2-7; D gene: TRBD2; V gene: TRBV5-1; clone size: NA; CDR3 protein: CASSLGFGLASYEQYF; CDR3 DNA: TGCGCCAGCAGCTTGGGATTTGGACTAGCAAGTTACGAGCAGTACTTC
J gene: TRBJ2-1; D gene: NA; V gene: TRBV27; clone size: few; CDR3 protein: CASSSTGLSGNEQFF; CDR3 DNA: TGTGCCAGCAGTTCGACAGGTCTATCAGGGAATGAGCAGTTCTTC